These T cell receptor beta chains were read from a single sample in a study of CD8 T cells in Susac syndrome. TCRdb re-analysed the immunoSEQ multiplex PCR reads in MiXCR, keeping a single row per CDR3 protein. The sample shows a few hundred thousand distinct CDR3 sequences, 85% to 95% of them seen only once. The specimen was CD4+ T cells from PBMCs. The source of these receptors is a human donor with multiple sclerosis. Both conserved end residues are part of each CDR3. The D gene is left open where the match is weak. Size tells how often a clone was seen (once, few, many) or the class of an expanded clone, and some rows leave it out.

>.|TRBJ1-1|TRBD1|TRBV6-6
TGTGCCAGCAGTTATGGACAGGGCTTGAAGACTGAAGCTTTCTTT
CASSYGQGLKTEAFF
>.|TRBJ2-5|.|TRBV20-1
TGCAGTGCAGTCCGACCGCAGGGTGTGAAGACCCAGTACTTC
CSAVRPQGVKTQYF
>.|TRBJ1-1|.|TRBV5-1
TGCGCCAGCAGCTTGGCCCCGGGGGAGGGTCTGGGCACTGAAGCTTTCTTT
CASSLAPGEGLGTEAFF
>.|TRBJ1-1|.|TRBV7-9
TGTGCCAGCAGCTTAACCGAGGGAACTGAAGCTTTCTTT
CASSLTEGTEAFF
>.|TRBJ2-2|.|TRBV24-1
TGTGCCACCAGTGATCCGAGTCTCACCGGGGAGCTGTTTTTT
CATSDPSLTGELFF
>.|TRBJ2-3|TRBD1|TRBV12-3/TRBV12-4
TGTGCCAGCAGTAACTTAGGGACAGGGAGTGATACGCAGTATTTT
CASSNLGTGSDTQYF
>.|TRBJ1-2|.|TRBV9
TGTGCCAGCAGCGTAGAGGCAGGGGCGGGTGGCTACACCTTC
CASSVEAGAGGYTF
>.|TRBJ2-1|.|TRBV29-1
TGCAGCGTTGCCAGCTATTACAATGAGCAGTTCTTC
CSVASYYNEQFF
>.|TRBJ2-5|TRBD2|TRBV29-1
TGCAGCGTTGGGTCTAGCGGGGGGACCCCCCAAGAGACCCAGTACTTC
CSVGSSGGTPQETQYF
>.|TRBJ2-7|.|TRBV6-1
TGTGCCAGCAGTGAGTTGGGGGATCATATGGAGCAGTACTTC
CASSELGDHMEQYF
>.|TRBJ2-5|.|TRBV5-6
TGTGCCAGCAGCTCCCCGGGGACCCAGTACTTC
CASSSPGTQYF
>few|TRBJ1-2|.|TRBV30
TGTGCCTGGAGTGTAAGACGGAACTATGGCTACACCTTC
CAWSVRRNYGYTF
>.|TRBJ1-4|TRBD1|TRBV27
TGTGCCAGCACGCAGGGGGTGACAACTAATGAAAAACTGTTTTTT
CASTQGVTTNEKLFF
>.|TRBJ1-2|TRBD1|TRBV29-1
TGCAGCGTTGGGGACAGGAGCTATGGCTACACCTTC
CSVGDRSYGYTF
>.|TRBJ1-5|TRBD1|TRBV30
TGTGCCTGGAGTTTAACAGGGGATCAGCCCCAGCATTTT
CAWSLTGDQPQHF
>once|TRBJ1-5|.|TRBV30
TGTGCCTGGAGTGCCGGGCGCAATCAGCCCCAGCATTTT
CAWSAGRNQPQHF
>once|TRBJ2-4|TRBD1|TRBV11-2
TGTGCCAGCAGCCCAACCGACAGGGGGCGCATTCAGTACTTC
CASSPTDRGRIQYF
>.|TRBJ1-5|TRBD1|TRBV9
TGTGCCAGCAGCGTTGGGACAGACAATCAGCCCCAGCATTTT
CASSVGTDNQPQHF
>.|TRBJ1-1|.|TRBV3-1
TGTGCCAGCAGCCAAGCCCAGGACAAATCCTCAGCTTTCTTT
CASSQAQDKSSAFF
>.|TRBJ2-3|TRBD2|TRBV30
TGTGCCTGGCATGGGACTAGCGGTGCCTTCGGGGGGACGCAGTATTTT
CAWHGTSGAFGGTQYF
>.|TRBJ2-3|.|TRBV30
TGTGCCTGGACCCGCCATGCGGCCACAGATACGCAGTATTTT
CAWTRHAATDTQYF
>.|TRBJ2-3|TRBD2|TRBV20-1
TGCAGTGCTAGTGGCGGGGGGAGCACAGATACGCAGTATTTT
CSASGGGSTDTQYF
>.|TRBJ2-1|.|TRBV7-9
TGTGCCAGCAGCTTAGCGGGGGGCATCGTCGACAATGAGCAGTTCTTC
CASSLAGGIVDNEQFF
>few|TRBJ1-4|TRBD1|TRBV5-4
TGTGCCAGCAGCGATCGGAGACAGGGTAATGAAAAACTGTTTTTT
CASSDRRQGNEKLFF
>.|TRBJ2-1|TRBD2|TRBV5-4
TGTGCCAGCAGCTTGGGTGAGGCTAGCGGGGGACTTGAGTTCTTC
CASSLGEASGGLEFF
>few|TRBJ1-6|.|TRBV30
TGTGCCTGGAGTCTGGGGCTGAGTTCACCCCTCCACTTT
CAWSLGLSSPLHF
>.|TRBJ1-2|.|TRBV20-1
TGCAGTGCTAGCCTACCTAACTACTATGGCTACACCTTC
CSASLPNYYGYTF
>.|TRBJ2-5|.|TRBV18
TGTGCCAGCTCTATGCATAAGGGAGAGACCCAGTACTTC
CASSMHKGETQYF
>.|TRBJ1-6|.|TRBV4-1
TGCGCCAGCAGCCAAGAACTGAATTCACCCCTCCACTTT
CASSQELNSPLHF
>.|TRBJ2-5|.|TRBV5-1
TGCGCCAGCAGGCTTGGCATACAAGAGACCCAGTACTTC
CASRLGIQETQYF
>.|TRBJ1-1|.|TRBV29-1
TGCAGCTCAGCGAAAAACTTGAACACTGAAGCTTTCTTT
CSSAKNLNTEAFF
>.|TRBJ2-3|.|TRBV25-1
TGTGCCAGCAGTGGTACAGAGACAGATACGCAGTATTTT
CASSGTETDTQYF
>.|TRBJ1-2|.|TRBV30
TGTGCCTGGAGTGCCGGGTTGGGCCCCGGGTATGGCTACACCTTC
CAWSAGLGPGYGYTF
>.|TRBJ1-2|.|TRBV11-2
TGTGCCAGCAGCTTAGACCGCCTAGCTAACTATGGCTACACCTTC
CASSLDRLANYGYTF
>.|TRBJ2-3|TRBD2|TRBV5-1
TGCGCCAGCAGCTCGATAGCGGGGTCCACAGATACGCAGTATTTT
CASSSIAGSTDTQYF
>.|TRBJ1-6|.|TRBV15
TGTGCCACCAGTAGCAGCCCAGGGAATAATTCACCCCTCCACTTT
CATSSSPGNNSPLHF
>.|TRBJ1-1|TRBD1|TRBV5-1
TGCGCCAGCAGCTTAGAGGGGGCGCGCACTGAAGCTTTCTTT
CASSLEGARTEAFF
>once|TRBJ1-2|.|TRBV7-9
TGTGCCAGCAGCGCCCAAGGACAGCCCGGCTACACCTTC
CASSAQGQPGYTF
>once|TRBJ1-1|.|TRBV7-9
TGTGCCAGCAGCAAAGAGGTAGGGGTCCGCACTGAAGCTTTCTTT
CASSKEVGVRTEAFF
>.|TRBJ2-3|.|TRBV20-1
TGCAGTGCTAGGGGAATACATCGGACGGTCCCTAGTACAGATACGCAGTATTTT
CSARGIHRTVPSTDTQYF
>.|TRBJ2-7|.|TRBV29-1
TGCAGCGCGGGTGGGGGAAGCTCCTACGAGCAGTACTTC
CSAGGGSSYEQYF
>.|TRBJ2-1|.|TRBV30
TGTGCCTGGAGTGGCGGGGTTATGGATGAGCAGTTCTTC
CAWSGGVMDEQFF
>.|TRBJ2-5|.|TRBV25-1
TGTGCCAGCAGTATCCAGGACTGGGAGACCCAGTACTTC
CASSIQDWETQYF
>.|TRBJ2-1|.|TRBV30
TGTGCCTGGCAGGAAGGAGACTATACGAATGAGCAGTTCTTC
CAWQEGDYTNEQFF
>.|TRBJ1-1|TRBD1|TRBV29-1
TGCAGCGCCTGGACAGGGGCGAACACTGAAGCTTTCTTT
CSAWTGANTEAFF
>.|TRBJ2-1|TRBD2|TRBV30
TGTGCCTGGCAGCGGGGGGGATACAATGAGCAGTTCTTC
CAWQRGGYNEQFF
>.|TRBJ1-4|.|TRBV29-1
TGCAGCGTTGTACAGGGCCGAAATGAAAAACTGTTTTTT
CSVVQGRNEKLFF
>.|TRBJ1-1|.|TRBV25-1
TGTGCCAGCTCCGACATCCATCGGGAAGCTTTCTTT
CASSDIHREAFF
>.|TRBJ1-1|.|TRBV29-1
TGCAGCGTGCTCGGACAGTCAGAAGCTTTCTTT
CSVLGQSEAFF
>.|TRBJ2-5|.|TRBV11-2
TGTGCCAGCAGCTTGGGACTCGGGGAGACCCAGTACTTC
CASSLGLGETQYF